Sequencing of this T cell receptor (beta chain) was carried out in a study of T-cell reconstitution after alpha-beta-depleted transplantation in children. This clonotype was seen many times. V lost 2 bases and J 8 bases, leaving 9 bases between the germline ends. Germline assignment: CDR1 LGHNT and CDR2 FRNRAP. This CDR3 has 12 residues. Unique molecular identifiers were built into the TCRbeta library. MiXCR was run by TCRdb on the PCR reads, yielding one entry per CDR3 protein. This sample has approximately 83,000 distinct CDR3 sequences, with 10% to 15% found just once. The chain employs TRBV12-5 and TRBJ1-1; D unresolved. The sample consisted of PBMCs from the stem cell graft donor, taken from the stem cell graft. This TCR was recovered from a human donor who donated a stem cell graft to a child with inherited bone marrow failure. CDR3 residues: CASGLSSREAFF. The DNA of the CDR3 is TGTGCTAGTGGTTTGTCCAGCAGGGAAGCTTTCTTT.